The T cell receptor beta chain described here comes from a study of blood T cell repertoires in COVID-19. Study-wide background: The United States, Italy and Spain supplied acute and convalescent COVID-19 samples.

This clone appeared a single time. This table comes from immunoSEQ multiplex PCR, and its TCRdb copy is limited to in-frame clones, with some not included. The top ten clones hold 1% of a sample with about 310,000 clones, more than 75% of them seen once. The V end was cut by 4 bases, the J end by 8 bases, with 11 bases between. CDR1 is GTSNPN, CDR2 SVGIG, per germline (reference sequence). This CDR3 spans 12 amino acids. This receptor was identified in a man aged 50-60 years with active or convalescent COVID-19. This chain connects TRBV30 to TRBJ1-4; no firm D call. Sequenced: peripheral blood. The CDR3 reads CAWNPGGEKLFF. CDR3 nucleotide sequence: TGTGCCTGGAACCCGGGAGGGGAAAAACTGTTTTTT.